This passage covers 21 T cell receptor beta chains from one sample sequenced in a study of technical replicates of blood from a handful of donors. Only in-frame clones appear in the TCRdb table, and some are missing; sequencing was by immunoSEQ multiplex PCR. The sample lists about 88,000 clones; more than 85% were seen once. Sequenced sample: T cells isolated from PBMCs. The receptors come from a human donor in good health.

Written as DNA, the CDR3 is TGTGCCAGCAGCCAGGACAGGGACTCCTACAATGAGCAGTTCTTC. Its translation: CASSQDRDSYNEQFF. The V and J genes are TRBV11-3 and TRBJ2-1; TRBD1 matches at 8 bases. The CDR3 contains 15 residues. CDR1 and CDR2 from the germline V gene are SGHNT and YENEEA. V lost 5 bases to trimming and J lost 0 bases; unmatched junction nucleotides: 3.

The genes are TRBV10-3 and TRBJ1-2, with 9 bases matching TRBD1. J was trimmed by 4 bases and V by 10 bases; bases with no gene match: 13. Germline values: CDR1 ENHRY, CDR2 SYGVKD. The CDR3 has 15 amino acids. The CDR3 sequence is CATRQGEAYRYGYTF. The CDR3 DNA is TGTGCCACCAGACAGGGGGAAGCGTATCGCTATGGCTACACCTTC.

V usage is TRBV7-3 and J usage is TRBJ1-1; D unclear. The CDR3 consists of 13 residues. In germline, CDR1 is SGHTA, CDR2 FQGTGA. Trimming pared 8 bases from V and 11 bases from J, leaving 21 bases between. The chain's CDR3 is CASSETGASQAFF. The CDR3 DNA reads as TGTGCCAGCTCCGAAACGGGAGCAAGCCAGGCTTTCTTT.

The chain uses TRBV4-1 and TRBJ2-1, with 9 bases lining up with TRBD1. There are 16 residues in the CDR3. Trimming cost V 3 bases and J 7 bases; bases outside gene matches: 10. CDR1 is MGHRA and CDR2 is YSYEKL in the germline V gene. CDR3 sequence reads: CASSQTGTGYRNEQFF. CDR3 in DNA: TGCGCCAGCAGCCAGACCGGGACAGGGTACAGGAATGAGCAGTTCTTC.

CDR3 protein: CASSQDPAGGESAEAFF. In nucleotides, the CDR3 is TGCGCCAGCAGCCAAGATCCGGCAGGGGGCGAATCGGCTGAAGCTTTCTTT. The J gene is TRBJ1-1, the V gene TRBV4-3; 8 bases map to TRBD1. Germline CDR1 and CDR2: LGHNA and YSLEER. The CDR3 loop spans 17 amino acids. After removal of 0 bases from V and 6 bases from J, the junction contained 12 bases not matched to a gene.

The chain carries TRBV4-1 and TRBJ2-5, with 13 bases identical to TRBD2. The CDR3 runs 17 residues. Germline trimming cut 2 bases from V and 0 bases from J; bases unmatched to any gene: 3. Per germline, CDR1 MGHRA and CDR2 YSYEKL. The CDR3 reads CASSQLGTSGDQETQYF. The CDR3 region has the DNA TGCGCCAGCAGCCAACTCGGGACTAGCGGGGACCAAGAGACCCAGTACTTC.

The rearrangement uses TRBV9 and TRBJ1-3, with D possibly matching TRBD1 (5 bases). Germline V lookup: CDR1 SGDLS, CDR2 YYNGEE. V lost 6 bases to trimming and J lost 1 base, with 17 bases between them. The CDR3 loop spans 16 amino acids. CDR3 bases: TGTGCCAGCACCCCGTCCGGGACTGCTTCTGGAAACACCATATATTTT. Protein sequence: CASTPSGTASGNTIYF.

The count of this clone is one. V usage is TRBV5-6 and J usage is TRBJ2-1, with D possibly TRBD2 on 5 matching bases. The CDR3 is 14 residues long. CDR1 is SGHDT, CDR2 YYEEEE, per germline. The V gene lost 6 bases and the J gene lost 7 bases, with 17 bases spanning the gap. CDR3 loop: CASIITGMSNEQFF. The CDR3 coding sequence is TGTGCCAGCATTATAACGGGAATGTCTAATGAGCAGTTCTTC.

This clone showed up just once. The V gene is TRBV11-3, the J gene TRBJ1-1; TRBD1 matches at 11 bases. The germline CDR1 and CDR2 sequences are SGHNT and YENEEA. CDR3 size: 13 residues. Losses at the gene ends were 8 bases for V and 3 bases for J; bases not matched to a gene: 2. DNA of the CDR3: TGTGCCAGCCAGGGACAGGGGGACACTGAAGCTTTCTTT. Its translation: CASQGQGDTEAFF.

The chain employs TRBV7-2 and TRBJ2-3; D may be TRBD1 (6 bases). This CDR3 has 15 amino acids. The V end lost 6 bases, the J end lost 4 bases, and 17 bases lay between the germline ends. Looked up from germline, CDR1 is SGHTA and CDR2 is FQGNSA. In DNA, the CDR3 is TGTGCCAGCAGATCACCGGAGCAGGGGCCAGATACGCAGTATTTT. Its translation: CASRSPEQGPDTQYF.

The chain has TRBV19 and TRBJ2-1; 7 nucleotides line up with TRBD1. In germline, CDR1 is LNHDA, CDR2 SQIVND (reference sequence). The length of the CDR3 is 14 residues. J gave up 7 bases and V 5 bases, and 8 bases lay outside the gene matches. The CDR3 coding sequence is TGTGCCAGTAGTTTCGGGACAGCTCCTAATGAGCAGTTCTTC. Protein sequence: CASSFGTAPNEQFF.

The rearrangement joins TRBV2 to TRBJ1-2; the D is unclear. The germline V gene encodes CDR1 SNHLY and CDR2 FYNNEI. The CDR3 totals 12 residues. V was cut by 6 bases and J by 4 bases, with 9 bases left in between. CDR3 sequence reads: CASRAGIYGYTF. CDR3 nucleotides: TGTGCCAGCAGGGCAGGTATCTATGGCTACACCTTC. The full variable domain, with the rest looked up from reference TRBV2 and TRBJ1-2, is EPEVTQTPSHQVTQMGQEVILRCVPISNHLYFYWYRQILGQKVEFLVSFYNNEISEKSEIFDDQFSVERPDGSNFTLKIRSTKLEDSAMYFCASRAGIYGYTFGSGTRLTVV.

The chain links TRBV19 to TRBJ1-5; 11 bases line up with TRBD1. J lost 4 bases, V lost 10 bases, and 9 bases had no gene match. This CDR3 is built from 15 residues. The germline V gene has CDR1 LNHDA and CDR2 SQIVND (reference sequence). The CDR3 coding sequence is TGTGCCACCCTAAGCGGGACAGGGGGGAATCAGCCCCAGCATTTT. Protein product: CATLSGTGGNQPQHF.

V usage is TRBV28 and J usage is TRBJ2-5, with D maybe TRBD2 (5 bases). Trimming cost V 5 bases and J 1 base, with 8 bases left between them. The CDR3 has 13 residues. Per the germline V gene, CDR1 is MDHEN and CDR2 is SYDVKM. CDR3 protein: CASSESGQETQYF. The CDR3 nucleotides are TGTGCCAGCAGTGAGAGCGGCCAAGAGACCCAGTACTTC.

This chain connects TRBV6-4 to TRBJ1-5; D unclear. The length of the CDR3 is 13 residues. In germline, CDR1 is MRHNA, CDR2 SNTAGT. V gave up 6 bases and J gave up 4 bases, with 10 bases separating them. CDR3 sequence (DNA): TGTGCCAGCAGCGTCGAGGAAAATCAGCCCCAGCATTTT. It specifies CASSVEENQPQHF.

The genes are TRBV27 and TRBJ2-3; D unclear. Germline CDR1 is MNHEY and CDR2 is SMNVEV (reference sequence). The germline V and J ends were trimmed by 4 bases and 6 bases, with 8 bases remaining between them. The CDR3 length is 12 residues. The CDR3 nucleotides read TGTGCCAGCAGTTGGGTGGGCGATACGCAGTATTTT. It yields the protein CASSWVGDTQYF.

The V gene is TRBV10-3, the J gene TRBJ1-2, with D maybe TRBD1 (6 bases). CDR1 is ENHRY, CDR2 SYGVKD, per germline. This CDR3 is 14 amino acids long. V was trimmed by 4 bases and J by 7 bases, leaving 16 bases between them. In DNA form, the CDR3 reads TGTGCCATCAGTGCCGAAAGGGGGTTTTCTGGCTACACCTTC. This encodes CAISAERGFSGYTF.

The CDR3 DNA reads TGTGCCAGCAGCCAAGATCAGGGCGGTAGCTCCTACAATGAGCAGTTCTTC. It encodes CASSQDQGGSSYNEQFF. The chain has TRBV4-2 and TRBJ2-1; D may be TRBD1 (5 bases). Germline lookup yields CDR1 LGHNA and CDR2 YNFKEQ. The CDR3 is made up of 17 amino acids. Between the trimmed V and J ends, which lost 0 bases and 0 bases, there was a span of 12 bases.

The DNA of the CDR3 is TGTGCCAGCAGCTCAACAGGGGAAAGGGAGACCCAGTACTTC. This translates into CASSSTGERETQYF. V gene TRBV7-9 combines with J gene TRBJ2-5, with 7 bases matching TRBD1. Trimming took 4 bases from V and 5 from J; bases not matched to a gene: 7. Per the germline V gene, CDR1 is SEHNR and CDR2 is FQNEAQ (reference sequence). This CDR3 comprises 14 residues.

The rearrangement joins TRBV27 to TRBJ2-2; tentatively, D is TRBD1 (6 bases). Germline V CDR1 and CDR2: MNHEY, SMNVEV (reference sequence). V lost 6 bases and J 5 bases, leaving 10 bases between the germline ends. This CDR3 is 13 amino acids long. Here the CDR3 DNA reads TGTGCCAGCAGGGTACAGGGTACCGGGGAGCTGTTTTTT. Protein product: CASRVQGTGELFF.

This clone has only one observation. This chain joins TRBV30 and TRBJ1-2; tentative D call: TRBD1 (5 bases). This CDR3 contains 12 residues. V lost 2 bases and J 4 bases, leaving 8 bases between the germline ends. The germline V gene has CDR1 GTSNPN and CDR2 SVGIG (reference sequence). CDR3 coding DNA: TGTGCCTGGAGTCCCGGGGGCTATGGCTACACCTTC. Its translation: CAWSPGGYGYTF.